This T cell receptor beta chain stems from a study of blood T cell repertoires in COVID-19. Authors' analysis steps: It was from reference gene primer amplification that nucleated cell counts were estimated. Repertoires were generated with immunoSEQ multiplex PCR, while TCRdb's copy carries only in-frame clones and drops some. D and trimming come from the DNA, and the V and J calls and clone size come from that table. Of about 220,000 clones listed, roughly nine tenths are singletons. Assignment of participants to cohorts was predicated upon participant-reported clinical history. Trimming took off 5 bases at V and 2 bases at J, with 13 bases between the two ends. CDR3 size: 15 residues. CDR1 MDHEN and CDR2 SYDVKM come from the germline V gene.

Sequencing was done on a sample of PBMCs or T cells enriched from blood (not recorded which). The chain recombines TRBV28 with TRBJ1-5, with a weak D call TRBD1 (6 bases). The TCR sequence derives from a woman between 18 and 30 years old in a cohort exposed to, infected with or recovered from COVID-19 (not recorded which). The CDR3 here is CASSRPPGGNQPQHF. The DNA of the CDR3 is TGTGCCAGCAGTCGTCCGCCAGGGGGCAATCAGCCCCAGCATTTT.